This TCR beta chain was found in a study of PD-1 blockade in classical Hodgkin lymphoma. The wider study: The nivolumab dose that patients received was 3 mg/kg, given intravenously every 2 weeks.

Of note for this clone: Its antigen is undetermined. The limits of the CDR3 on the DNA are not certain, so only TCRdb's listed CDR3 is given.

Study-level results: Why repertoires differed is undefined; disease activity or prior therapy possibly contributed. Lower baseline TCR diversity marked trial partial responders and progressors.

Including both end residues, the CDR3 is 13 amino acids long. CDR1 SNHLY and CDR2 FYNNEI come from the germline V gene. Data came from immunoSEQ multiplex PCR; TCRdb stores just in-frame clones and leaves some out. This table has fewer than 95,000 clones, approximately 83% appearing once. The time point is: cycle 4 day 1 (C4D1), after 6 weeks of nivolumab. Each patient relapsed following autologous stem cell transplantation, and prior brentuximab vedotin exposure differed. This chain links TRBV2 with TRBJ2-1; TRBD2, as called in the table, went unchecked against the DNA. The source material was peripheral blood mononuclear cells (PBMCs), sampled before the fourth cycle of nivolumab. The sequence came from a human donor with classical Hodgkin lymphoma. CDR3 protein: CASSEGVPVEQFF.